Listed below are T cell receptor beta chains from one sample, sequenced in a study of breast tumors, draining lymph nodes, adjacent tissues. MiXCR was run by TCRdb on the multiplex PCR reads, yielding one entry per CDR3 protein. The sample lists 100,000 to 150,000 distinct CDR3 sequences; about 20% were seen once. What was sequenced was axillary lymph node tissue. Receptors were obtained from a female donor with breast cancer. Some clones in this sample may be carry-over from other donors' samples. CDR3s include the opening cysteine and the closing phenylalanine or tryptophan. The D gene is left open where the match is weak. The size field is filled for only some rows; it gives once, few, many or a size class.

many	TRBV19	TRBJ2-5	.	TGTGCCAGTAGACCAACAGGGTGGGAAGAGACCCAGTACTTC	CASRPTGWEETQYF
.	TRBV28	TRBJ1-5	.	TGTGCCAGCAGTTTGTCGGGAAACAATCAGCCCCAGCATTTT	CASSLSGNNQPQHF
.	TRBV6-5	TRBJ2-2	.	TGTGCCAGCAGTTATTTACACGGAGGGGGAATCGGGGAGCTGTTTTTT	CASSYLHGGGIGELFF
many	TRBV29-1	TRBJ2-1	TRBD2	TGCAGCGTTGATGGGCTAGCGGGAGTCAATGAGCAGTTCTTC	CSVDGLAGVNEQFF
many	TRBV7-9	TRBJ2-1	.	TGTGCCAGCAGCTTCGCCCAACAGTACAATGAGCAGTTCTTC	CASSFAQQYNEQFF
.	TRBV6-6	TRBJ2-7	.	TGTGCCAGCAGGGGGGGGGGGCAGGGTGGCGCTTACGAGCAGTACTTC	CASRGGGQGGAYEQYF
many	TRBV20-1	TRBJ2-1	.	TGCAGTGCTCCCCGACTAGGGACCTACAATGAGCAGTTCTTC	CSAPRLGTYNEQFF
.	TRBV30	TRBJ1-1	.	TGTGCCTGGAGTGCCAAGGAGAACACTGAAGCTTTCTTT	CAWSAKENTEAFF
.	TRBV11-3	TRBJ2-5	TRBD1	TGTGCCAGCAGCCCCCGGACAGGGGGCGGTGAGACCCAGTACTTC	CASSPRTGGGETQYF
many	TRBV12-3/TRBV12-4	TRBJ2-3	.	TGTGCCAGCAGACCCCAGAGAGGGCTAGGTACGCAGTATTTT	CASRPQRGLGTQYF
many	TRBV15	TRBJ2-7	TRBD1	TGTGCCACCAGCAGAGGCCGGACAGGCCTGGAGAACGAGCAGTACTTC	CATSRGRTGLENEQYF
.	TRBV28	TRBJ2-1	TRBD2	TGTGCCAGCAGAGGGACTAGCGGGAGAGAGGGCTACAATGAGCAGTTCTTC	CASRGTSGREGYNEQFF
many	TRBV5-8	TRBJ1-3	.	TGTGCCAGCAGCATAGGACAGCAACCTGGAAACACCATATATTTT	CASSIGQQPGNTIYF
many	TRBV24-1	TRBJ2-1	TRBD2	TGTGCCACCAGTGATTCGGGACTAGCCGGATACAATGAGCAGTTCTTC	CATSDSGLAGYNEQFF
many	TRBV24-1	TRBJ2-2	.	TGTGCCACCAGTGATTTGCGTAGTCGGGAGCTGTTTTTT	CATSDLRSRELFF
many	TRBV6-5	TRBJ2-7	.	TGTGCCAGCAGTGGTCGCCAGGGCCAGCTCGAGCAGTACTTC	CASSGRQGQLEQYF
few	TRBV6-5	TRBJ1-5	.	TGTGCCAGCAGAGAGGGGGTCGGTCAGCCCCAGCATTTT	CASREGVGQPQHF
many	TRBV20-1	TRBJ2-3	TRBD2	TGCAGTGCTACGGGGGGGGATACGCAGTATTTT	CSATGGDTQYF
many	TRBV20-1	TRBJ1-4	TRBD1	TGCAGTGCTAGGATTGACAGGGGTTACACTAATGAAAAACTGTTTTTT	CSARIDRGYTNEKLFF
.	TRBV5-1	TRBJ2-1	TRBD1	TGCGCCAGCAGCTGTGCCGGGACAGGGAGATACAATGAGCAGTTCTTC	CASSCAGTGRYNEQFF
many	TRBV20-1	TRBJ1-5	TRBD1	TGCAGTGCTAAAGATACAGGGGGTCATAGTCAGCCCCAGCATTTT	CSAKDTGGHSQPQHF
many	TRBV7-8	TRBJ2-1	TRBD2	TGTGCCAGCAGCACTTCTAGCGGGAGGATCAATGAGCAGTTCTTC	CASSTSSGRINEQFF
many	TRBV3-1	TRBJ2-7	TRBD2	TGTGCCAGCAGCCCCTGGACTAGCGGCTCCTACGAGCAGTACTTC	CASSPWTSGSYEQYF
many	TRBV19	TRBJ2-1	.	TGTGCCAGTAGTCCCCGTACCTACAATGAGCAGTTCTTC	CASSPRTYNEQFF
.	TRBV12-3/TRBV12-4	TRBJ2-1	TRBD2	TGTGCCAGCAGCAGTGGGACTAGCGGCCAATCAGGGCAGTTCTTC	CASSSGTSGQSGQFF
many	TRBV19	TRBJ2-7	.	TGTGCCAGTAGTATAGACCCCAACACAGTTAACTACGAGCAGTACTTC	CASSIDPNTVNYEQYF
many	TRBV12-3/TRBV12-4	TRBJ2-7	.	TGTGCCAGCAGTTTCAACAGCCCCCCCTACGAGCAGTACTTC	CASSFNSPPYEQYF
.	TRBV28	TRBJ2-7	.	TGTGCCAGCAGGGAAGGGCCCAAGCCCTACGAGCAGTACTTC	CASREGPKPYEQYF
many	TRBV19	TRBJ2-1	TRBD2	TGTGCCAGTTCCCGAAACCGGGACTATGACAATGAGCAGTTCTTC	CASSRNRDYDNEQFF
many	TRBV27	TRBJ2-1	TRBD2	TGTGCCAGCAGTCCCCCCGGGACTAGCGTTAATGCTGAGCAGTTCTTC	CASSPPGTSVNAEQFF
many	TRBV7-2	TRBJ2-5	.	TGTGCCAGCAGCTTAGGTAGCGGAGAGATAGGGACCCAGTACTTC	CASSLGSGEIGTQYF
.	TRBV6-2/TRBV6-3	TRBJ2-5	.	TGTGCCAGCAGCCGCGGGACCGCGAGTGGCCAGTACTTC	CASSRGTASGQYF
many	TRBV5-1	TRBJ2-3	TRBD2	TGCGCCAGCAGCTTGATAACTAGCGGAGCGGGGGATACGCAGTATTTT	CASSLITSGAGDTQYF
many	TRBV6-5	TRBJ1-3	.	TGTGCCACCGTTAGCTCTGGAAACACCATATATTTT	CATVSSGNTIYF
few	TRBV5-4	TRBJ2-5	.	TGTGCCAGCAGCTTGGGACCCCGCCAGGAGACCCAGTACTTC	CASSLGPRQETQYF
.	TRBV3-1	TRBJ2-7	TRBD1	TGTGCCAGCAGCCGCCGACAGGGCCCCACCTACGAGCAGTACTTC	CASSRRQGPTYEQYF
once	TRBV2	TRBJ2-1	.	TGTGCCAGCATGGGCAGGGCGGGGAATGAGCAGTTCTTC	CASMGRAGNEQFF
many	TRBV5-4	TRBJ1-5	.	TGTGCCAGCAGCACAGGAGTAAATCAGCCCCAGCATTTT	CASSTGVNQPQHF
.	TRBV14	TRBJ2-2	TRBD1	TGTGCCAGCAGCCAAGTGGACAGGGGGACCGGGGAGCTGTTTTTT	CASSQVDRGTGELFF
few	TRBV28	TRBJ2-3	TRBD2	TGTGCCAGCAGTTTCCCTCTAGCGGGAGGGTCAGATACGCAGTATTTT	CASSFPLAGGSDTQYF
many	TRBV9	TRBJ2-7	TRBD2	TGTGCCAGCAGCCCCCATCAGCGGGGATACGAGCAGTACTTC	CASSPHQRGYEQYF
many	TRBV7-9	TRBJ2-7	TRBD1	TGTGCCAGCAGCTTGGACAGGGGCATTGGCGAGCAGTACTTC	CASSLDRGIGEQYF
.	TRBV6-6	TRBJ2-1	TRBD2	TGTGCCAGCAGCCGGGAGGGGGGTGAGCAGTTCTTC	CASSREGGEQFF
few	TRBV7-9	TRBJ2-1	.	TGTGCCAGCAGCTTAGTCGGGAGCCCCGGGGTCTTC	CASSLVGSPGVF
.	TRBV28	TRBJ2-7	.	TGTGCCAGCAGTTTATCAGGCAGGGAATACGAGCAGTACTTC	CASSLSGREYEQYF
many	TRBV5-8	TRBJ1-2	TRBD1	TGTGCCAGCAGCTTGGCGGGACAGGGGGGCGGCTATGGCTACACCTTC	CASSLAGQGGGYGYTF
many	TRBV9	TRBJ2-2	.	TGTGCCAGCAGCGGGACCACGAACACCGGGGAGCTGTTTTTT	CASSGTTNTGELFF
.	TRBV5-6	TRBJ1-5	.	TGTGCCAGCAGCTTGGCGGCGGGGATTAGCAATCAGCCCCAGCATTTT	CASSLAAGISNQPQHF
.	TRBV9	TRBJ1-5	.	TGTGCCAGCAGCCCCCCAAGTAGGGCAGATCGTCAGCCCCAGCATTTT	CASSPPSRADRQPQHF
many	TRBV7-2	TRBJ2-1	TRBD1	TGTGCCAGCAGCTTCCGGGACAGCCCTAATGAGCAGTTCTTC	CASSFRDSPNEQFF
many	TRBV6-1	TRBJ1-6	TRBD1	TGTGCCAGCAACTTTGGACAGGAAAAATCACCCCTCCACTTT	CASNFGQEKSPLHF
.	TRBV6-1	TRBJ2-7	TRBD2	TGTGCCAGCAGCCAGGGAGGGGTCTACGAGCAGTACTTC	CASSQGGVYEQYF
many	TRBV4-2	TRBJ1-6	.	TGTGCCAGCAGCCAAGCTCAGGGAACAGGCTCGGAGAGTTCACCCCTCCACTTT	CASSQAQGTGSESSPLHF
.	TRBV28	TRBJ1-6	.	TGTGCCAGCAACACAGGAGCTTCACCCCACCACTTT	CASNTGASPHHF
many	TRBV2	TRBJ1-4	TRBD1	TGTGCCAGCAGGGGAGGACAGGGTGAGGAAAAACTGTTTTTT	CASRGGQGEEKLFF
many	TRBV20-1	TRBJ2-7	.	TGCAGTGCTAGACAGGCCTCCTACGAGCAGTACTTC	CSARQASYEQYF